These 27 T cell receptor beta chains were sequenced from one sample in a study of blood T cells in healthy people across ages. A second PCR of 7 to 11 cycles used a sample-barcoded 5' primer and a J-beta primer mix. Via MiXCR, TCRdb re-called the 5' RACE reads, giving one row per CDR3 protein. In the table there are roughly 1.5 million distinct CDR3 sequences, about 45% of which are singletons. The sequenced material came from blood. These receptor sequences come from a woman aged 18-29 years in good health.

The J gene is TRBJ1-2, the V gene TRBV18, with D possibly being TRBD1 (6 bases). V dropped 3 bases and J dropped 0 bases, with 11 bases sitting between them. From germline, CDR1 is KGHSH and CDR2 LQKENI. The CDR3 loop spans 15 amino acids. The CDR3 spells CASSPLDSSNYGYTF. The CDR3 DNA reads TGTGCCAGCTCACCCCTGGACAGCTCTAACTATGGCTACACCTTC.

This sequence joins TRBV20-1 and TRBJ1-2, with a weak D call TRBD1 (5 bases). The CDR3 is made up of 12 amino acids. Per germline, CDR1 DFQATT and CDR2 SNEGSKA (reference sequence). V was clipped by 6 bases and J by 2 bases, with 10 bases between them. CDR3 sequence reads: CSAVAGNYGYTF. Here the CDR3 DNA reads TGCAGTGCGGTGGCAGGGAACTATGGCTACACCTTC.

The J gene is TRBJ2-1, the V gene TRBV28; 8 nucleotides line up with TRBD1. The trim removed 5 bases at V and 9 bases at J, leaving 15 bases unmatched. From germline, CDR1 is MDHEN and CDR2 SYDVKM. The CDR3 runs 16 residues. The CDR3 DNA sequence: TGTGCCAGCAGTCCTCCGGGAACAGGGGGAAGGAGTGAGCAGTTCTTC. Amino acid sequence: CASSPPGTGGRSEQFF. Full variable domain (rest looked up from reference TRBV28 and TRBJ2-1): DVKVTQSSRYLVKRTGEKVFLECVQDMDHENMFWYRQDPGLGLRLIYFSYDVKMKEKGDIPEGYSVSREKKERFSLILESASTNQTSMYLCASSPPGTGGRSEQFFGPGTRLTVL.

The CDR3 DNA is TGCAGTGCTGTTAGCGGGAACTACGAGCAGTACTTC. Amino acid sequence: CSAVSGNYEQYF. This sequence joins TRBV20-1 and TRBJ2-7; 8 nucleotides align to TRBD2. This CDR3 contains 12 residues. The germline V gene encodes CDR1 DFQATT and CDR2 SNEGSKA (reference sequence). V lost 5 bases to trimming and J lost 3 bases; unmatched junction nucleotides: 3.

V usage is TRBV7-2 and J usage is TRBJ1-5; maybe TRBD1 (5 bases). Germline-derived CDR1 and CDR2 are SGHTA and FQGNSA. The CDR3 runs 14 residues. Trimming pared 2 bases from V and 5 bases from J, leaving 10 bases between. The CDR3 DNA follows: TGTGCCAGCAGCTTACAAAGGGGAGATCAGCCCCAGCATTTT. Residues: CASSLQRGDQPQHF.

This clonotype has a handful of counts. V usage is TRBV6-6 and J usage is TRBJ2-7; 7 bases are shared with TRBD1. From germline, CDR1 is MNHNY and CDR2 SVGAGI (reference sequence). V shed 4 bases and J 3 bases; nucleotides not matched to a gene: 12. This CDR3 is built from 16 residues. CDR3: CASSSPTGQGIYEQYF. The CDR3 coding sequence is TGTGCCAGCAGTTCCCCGACAGGGCAGGGCATCTACGAGCAGTACTTC.

This clonotype was observed a handful of times. The chain couples TRBV9 to TRBJ2-7, with D possibly TRBD1 on 6 matching bases. The CDR3 runs 14 residues. V lost 4 bases and J lost 3, with 14 bases in between. The germline CDR1 and CDR2 sequences are SGDLS and YYNGEE. This CDR3 is CASSFTGQSYEQYF. The CDR3 nucleotides are TGTGCCAGCAGCTTCACGGGACAAAGCTACGAGCAGTACTTC.

The chain links TRBV14 to TRBJ2-5, with 8 bases fitting TRBD1. Near its end, the DNA agrees better with TRBJ2-7, so the J call may be wrong. CDR1 is SGHDN and CDR2 is FVKESK in the germline V gene. This CDR3 has 16 amino acids. The CDR3 coding sequence is TGTGCCAGCAGCCCCCATAGGGGAGACAGGGGTCACGAGCAGTACTTC. Its translation is CASSPHRGDRGHEQYF.

The rearrangement links TRBV5-1 to TRBJ1-1, with a weak D call TRBD1 (5 bases). V was cut by 7 bases and J by 1 base, with 14 bases left in between. This CDR3 has 14 residues. Germline CDR1 is SGHRS and CDR2 is YFSETQ. For the CDR3, the DNA is TGCGCCAGCTACGACGGGGGGGAGAACACTGAAGCTTTCTTT. Its protein is CASYDGGENTEAFF.

Comments on this clonotype: This clone may be a read error of a much larger clone one base away. The V call is TRBV6-5, the J call TRBJ2-1; 10 bases line up with TRBD1. This CDR3 is 15 amino acids long. The germline gives CDR1 MNHEY, CDR2 SVGAGI. Trimming removed 0 bases from V and 13 bases from J; junction bases left unmatched: 9. CDR3 region: CASSYSTGGAETQFF. The CDR3 bases are TGTGCCAGCAGTTACTCGACAGGGGGCGCAGAGACCCAGTTCTTC.

This clonotype was seen more than once but under ten times. The V gene is TRBV12-3 or TRBV12-4, the J gene TRBJ2-5, with TRBD1 matching over 9 bases. The CDR3 extends over 14 amino acids. J lost 4 bases, V lost 5 bases, and 5 bases had no gene match. The CDR3 loop reads CASSVGQGRETQYF. CDR3 bases: TGTGCCAGCAGTGTTGGACAGGGGAGAGAGACCCAGTACTTC.

The CDR3, as DNA: TGTGCCAGTAGTATTTTTAGCTCCTACAATGAGCAGTTCTTC. Its protein is CASSIFSSYNEQFF. This chain links TRBV19 with TRBJ2-1; D is undetermined. Trimming took 3 bases from V and 0 from J, leaving 6 bases between them. The CDR3 loop spans 14 amino acids. Germline CDR1 LNHDA, CDR2 SQIVND (reference sequence).

The chain links TRBV20-1 to TRBJ2-7; D is unresolved. Trimming took off 0 bases at V and 4 bases at J, with 10 bases between the two ends. The CDR3 has 13 amino acids. CDR1 is DFQATT and CDR2 is SNEGSKA in the germline V gene (reference sequence). The CDR3 protein is CSAREPSFYEQYF. CDR3 nucleotides: TGCAGTGCTAGAGAACCTTCTTTTTACGAGCAGTACTTC.

In its sample, this clonotype was seen a few times. V and J are TRBV11-2 and TRBJ1-2; no definite D call. CDR3 length: 16 amino acids. Germline-derived CDR1 and CDR2 are SGHAT and FQNNGV. V dropped 5 bases and J dropped 1 base, with 17 bases sitting between them. Written as DNA, the CDR3 is TGTGCCAGCAGCCCACCCGGAACGGCCCTTAACTATGGCTACACCTTC. Its translation: CASSPPGTALNYGYTF.

The chain carries TRBV11-2 and TRBJ2-7; D gene uncertain. CDR3 length equals 14 residues. The V gene lost 0 bases and the J gene lost 4 bases, with 10 bases spanning the gap. Germline V gene data show CDR1 as SGHAT and CDR2 as FQNNGV. This CDR3 reads CASSLERSAYEQYF. The CDR3 bases are TGTGCCAGCAGCTTAGAACGGTCGGCGTACGAGCAGTACTTC. Complete variable domain (other parts from reference TRBV11-2 and TRBJ2-7): EAGVAQSPRYKIIEKRQSVAFWCNPISGHATLYWYQQILGQGPKLLIQFQNNGVVDDSQLPKDRFSAERLKGVDSTLKIQPAKLEDSAVYLCASSLERSAYEQYFGPGTRLTVT.

This clonotype appeared a few times. The J gene is TRBJ1-1, the V gene TRBV5-1, with a weak D call TRBD1 (5 bases). The CDR3 is 17 amino acids. Trimming left V 1 base short and J 4 bases short, with 20 bases between. Per germline, CDR1 SGHRS and CDR2 YFSETQ. Here the CDR3 DNA reads TGCGCCAGCAGCTTGTATGGTCCGTATGGGGCGAGCACTGAAGCTTTCTTT. It is translated as CASSLYGPYGASTEAFF.

The chain recombines TRBV5-1 with TRBJ2-5, with 8 nucleotides matching TRBD1. The CDR3 has 14 residues. The V segment lost 4 bases and the J segment 3 bases; nucleotides outside the gene matches: 5. The germline V gene has CDR1 SGHRS and CDR2 YFSETQ. This CDR3 reads CASSPGDRKETQYF. The CDR3 nucleotides read TGCGCCAGCAGCCCCGGGGACAGGAAAGAGACCCAGTACTTC.

The table lists this clonotype with a few counts. The rearrangement joins TRBV6-4 to TRBJ2-1; weak D call: TRBD1 (6 bases). Trimming took 2 bases from V and 8 from J, leaving 10 bases between them. Germline CDR1 reads MRHNA; CDR2 reads SNTAGT. The CDR3 contains 13 residues. The CDR3 loop reads CASSDGTNHEQFF. The CDR3 bases are TGTGCCAGCAGTGACGGGACAAATCATGAGCAGTTCTTC.

The sample holds one count of this clonotype. CDR3 loop: CASNEGIRISGANVLTF. CDR3 nucleotides: TGTGCCAGTAACGAAGGCATCCGGATCTCTGGGGCCAACGTCCTGACTTTC. V usage is TRBV19 and J usage is TRBJ2-6; unclear D gene. V was shortened by 7 bases and J by 0 bases, with 16 bases between the two germline ends. The germline CDR1 and CDR2 sequences are LNHDA and SQIVND (reference sequence). This CDR3 is 17 amino acids long.

The table lists this clonotype with a few counts. This sequence joins TRBV6-5 and TRBJ2-7, with TRBD2 identical over 13 bases. The CDR3 has 13 amino acids. Trimming cost V 5 bases and J 9 bases; bases outside gene matches: 4. Germline V lookup: CDR1 MNHEY, CDR2 SVGAGI. CDR3: CASSTGLAGVQYF. CDR3 nucleotides: TGTGCCAGCAGTACCGGACTAGCGGGGGTGCAGTACTTC.

This clonotype has just a few counts. This chain uses TRBV20-1 with TRBJ2-3, with D perhaps TRBD2 (5 bases). Germline CDR1 reads DFQATT; CDR2 reads SNEGSKA (reference sequence). V was pared by 6 bases and J by 4 bases, with 17 bases between. There are 14 residues in the CDR3. CDR3 bases: TGCAGTGCCCCCGCGGCGGGCGCGCCAGATACGCAGTATTTT. This gives the protein CSAPAAGAPDTQYF.

The chain has TRBV7-9 and TRBJ2-7, with D possibly being TRBD1 (6 bases). Germline CDR1 is SEHNR and CDR2 is FQNEAQ (reference sequence). This CDR3 is 14 amino acids long. V was trimmed by 1 base and J by 2 bases, leaving 9 bases between them. The CDR3 sequence: CASSLGQVTYEQYF. The CDR3 DNA reads as TGTGCCAGCAGCTTAGGACAGGTTACCTACGAGCAGTACTTC.

The chain is built from TRBV4-3 and TRBJ2-1; TRBD2 aligns across 7 bases. V was clipped by 7 bases and J by 3 bases; unmatched bases: 6. The CDR3 contains 14 residues. Germline assignment: CDR1 LGHNA and CDR2 YSLEER. The CDR3 region is CASKKWGGYNEQFF. The CDR3 coding sequence is TGCGCCAGCAAGAAGTGGGGGGGCTACAATGAGCAGTTCTTC.

This clonotype was counted a few times. This chain joins TRBV20-1 and TRBJ2-1; D remains ambiguous. The V and J ends lost 2 bases and 6 bases respectively, with 5 bases between them. CDR1 is DFQATT and CDR2 is SNEGSKA in the germline V gene (reference sequence). The CDR3 sequence is 11 residues long. CDR3 nucleotide sequence: TGCAGTGCTAGATGGATCAATGAGCAGTTCTTC. Translation: CSARWINEQFF.

The V call is TRBV27, the J call TRBJ1-6; no clear D. CDR1 is MNHEY, CDR2 SMNVEV, per germline (reference sequence). The CDR3 covers 15 residues. Deletions cut 5 bases from V and 7 bases from J, with 15 bases between. The CDR3, as DNA: TGTGCCAGCAGTCCGCCTCGAAGAGGGAATTCACCCCTCCACTTT. This codes for CASSPPRRGNSPLHF.

The chain combines TRBV18 with TRBJ2-1; D is ambiguous. The V gene's germline CDR1 is KGHSH and CDR2 LQKENI. V was cut by 2 bases and J by 5 bases, with 7 bases left in between. CDR3 length: 13 residues. CDR3 nucleotides: TGTGCCAGCTCACCATGGCAGGACAATGAGCAGTTCTTC. This sequence encodes CASSPWQDNEQFF. Full variable domain (remainder filled in from reference TRBV18 and TRBJ2-1): NAGVMQNPRHLVRRRGQEARLRCSPMKGHSHVYWYRQLPEEGLKFMVYLQKENIIDESGMPKERFSAEFPKEGPSILRIQQVVRGDSAAYFCASSPWQDNEQFFGPGTRLTVL.

Note on this clonotype: This could be a read error, since a much larger clone is one nucleotide away. The rearrangement uses TRBV11-2 and TRBJ2-5; D is uncertain. Germline V gives CDR1 SGHAT, CDR2 FQNNGV. CDR3 length: 14 amino acids. CDR3 nucleotide sequence: TGTGCCGGCAGCTCGACACAGTACCAAGAGACCCAGTACTTC. Translating gives CAGSSTQYQETQYF.